The rows below give T cell receptor beta chains drawn from one sample of a study of blood T cell repertoires in COVID-19. Libraries were prepared by immunoSEQ multiplex PCR; TCRdb keeps only in-frame clonotypes and omits some of them. The sample shows about 250,000 clones, 85% of them seen only once. Sequenced input: PBMCs or T cells enriched from blood (not recorded which). All receptors derive from a woman in her forties or fifties with acute COVID-19. Each CDR3 is given with its conserved first and last residue. The D gene is left open where the match is weak. Expanded clones are given a class, and other clones once, few, many or no size at all.

TRBJ1-2 . TRBV3-1/TRBV3-2 . TGTGCCAGCAGCCAAGTAACGGGAAGTTGTGGCTACACCTTC CASSQVTGSCGYTF
TRBJ1-6 TRBD1 TRBV28 once TGTGCCAGCCGGACCGGGACAGATAATTCACCCCTCCACTTT CASRTGTDNSPLHF
TRBJ1-1 . TRBV12-3/TRBV12-4 . TGTGCCAGCAGTCTTGTCTTGAACACTGAAGCTTTCTTT CASSLVLNTEAFF
TRBJ2-1 TRBD1 TRBV27 . TGTGCCAGCAGTTCTGACAGGGGATCCTACAATGAGCAGTTCTTC CASSSDRGSYNEQFF
TRBJ2-7 . TRBV2 . TGTGCCAGCAGTGAACGGGAGCTGTCCTACGAGCAGTACTTC CASSERELSYEQYF
TRBJ2-7 TRBD1 TRBV7-2 . TGTGCCAGCAGCTCTTACAGGGGCGAGCAGTACTTC CASSSYRGEQYF
TRBJ2-5 TRBD2 TRBV27 . TGTGCCAGCAGTTCCGCCTCAGCGGGGGGGCGAGAGACCCAGTACTTC CASSSASAGGRETQYF
TRBJ1-1 TRBD1 TRBV7-2 . TGTGCCAGCAGCTTAGAGGGACAGGGGCGCGGGACTGAAGCTTTCTTT CASSLEGQGRGTEAFF
TRBJ1-2 . TRBV13 . TGTGCCAGCAGCTTAGGCAGGGGCGATACCTATGGCTACACCTTC CASSLGRGDTYGYTF
TRBJ1-2 TRBD1 TRBV6-5 . TGTGCCAGCAGTTACTCGGACAGGGGGGACTATGGCTACACCTTC CASSYSDRGDYGYTF
TRBJ1-2 . TRBV7-2 . TGTGCCAGCAGCTTAGATGGGGTCAGGGTCTACTATGGCTACACCTTC CASSLDGVRVYYGYTF
TRBJ2-2 . TRBV6-1 . TGTGCCAGCAGTGAAAACACGAACACCGGGGAGCTGTTTTTT CASSENTNTGELFF
TRBJ1-4 . TRBV27 . TGTGCCAGCAGTTTATGGGCCAACTCCACAACTAATGAAAAACTGTTTTTT CASSLWANSTTNEKLFF
TRBJ1-4 TRBD1 TRBV19 . TGTGCCAGTAGTTCGGACAGGGGTGAAAAACTGTTTTTT CASSSDRGEKLFF
TRBJ1-1 TRBD1 TRBV5-1 . TGCGCCAGCAGCTTCTACAGGGGAGGGAACACTGAAGCTTTCTTT CASSFYRGGNTEAFF
TRBJ1-6 . TRBV18 . TGTGCCAGCTCACCACCGGGACATTATAATTCACCCCTCCACTTT CASSPPGHYNSPLHF
TRBJ2-3 TRBD1 TRBV5-6 . TGTGCCAGCAGCCCGGACAGGGGCCGACCCGCAGATACGCAGTATTTT CASSPDRGRPADTQYF
TRBJ1-1 . TRBV30 . TGTGCCTGGAGAGAGATGAACACTGAAGCTTTCTTT CAWREMNTEAFF
TRBJ1-6 TRBD1 TRBV4-3 . TGCGCCAGCAGCCAAGAGGGACAGGGCTTAGGGTCACCCCTCCACTTT CASSQEGQGLGSPLHF
TRBJ1-6 . TRBV30 . TGTGCCTGGACTTTAGAGGGAAATTCACCCCTCCACTTT CAWTLEGNSPLHF
TRBJ1-2 . TRBV6-2/TRBV6-3 . TGTGCCAGTAGTTACAGGGAGTCCTATGGCTACACCTTC CASSYRESYGYTF
TRBJ2-3 . TRBV6-2/TRBV6-3 once TGTGCCAGCAGTTATGGCGGGACAGTTCACACAGATACGCAGTATTTT CASSYGGTVHTDTQYF
TRBJ2-3 . TRBV30 once TGTGCCTGGAGTGTACTGGATACGCAGTATTTT CAWSVLDTQYF
TRBJ1-2 . TRBV12-3/TRBV12-4 . TGTGCCAGCAGCTCATACCTGGACAGTGGCTACACCTTC CASSSYLDSGYTF
TRBJ2-2 . TRBV19 . TGTGCCAGTAGTGGGGGGATAAACACCGGGGAGCTGTTTTTT CASSGGINTGELFF
TRBJ2-5 . TRBV10-1 . TGCGCCAGCAGTGACGCCGGTCAAGAGACCCAGTACTTC CASSDAGQETQYF
TRBJ2-1 TRBD1 TRBV27 . TGTGCCAGCAGTTCCCTCGGGACAGGGGTGGGCAATGAGCAGTTCTTC CASSSLGTGVGNEQFF
TRBJ1-2 TRBD1 TRBV30 few TGTGCCTGGAGACCCTGGACAGGGGAAGGCTACACCTTC CAWRPWTGEGYTF
TRBJ1-6 TRBD1 TRBV3-1/TRBV3-2 . TGTGCCAGCAGCCACCAGACAGGGTCCTATAATTCACCCCTCCACTTT CASSHQTGSYNSPLHF
TRBJ1-6 . TRBV14 . TGTGCCAGCAGCCACAGGTCTTATAATTCACCCCTCCACTTT CASSHRSYNSPLHF
TRBJ1-4 . TRBV7-8 . TGTGCCAGCAGCCCTCAGGTCGCCCACTCTAATGAAAAACTGTTTTTT CASSPQVAHSNEKLFF
TRBJ1-1 TRBD1 TRBV27 . TGTGCCAGCAGTTCCTCAACAACAGGGGGCTTTGAAGCTTTCTTT CASSSSTTGGFEAFF